This is a list of T cell receptor beta chains from one sample in a study of blood T cell repertoires in COVID-19. Repertoires were generated with immunoSEQ multiplex PCR, while TCRdb's copy carries only in-frame clones and drops some. Of over 250,000 clones in the sample, around 87% were seen once. Sequenced material: peripheral blood. All receptors derive from a woman between 40 and 55 years old who had recovered from COVID-19. Each CDR3 is given with its conserved first and last residue. Fields, in order: V gene, clone size, J gene, D gene, CDR3 protein, CDR3 DNA. The D gene is left open where the match is weak. A row's size may be missing; if present it is once, few, many or a size class.

v_call: TRBV2; clone_size: -; j_call: TRBJ2-1; d_call: -; cdr3_aa: CASISGAGNEQFF; cdr3_nt: TGTGCCAGCATCTCTGGGGCGGGGAATGAGCAGTTCTTC
v_call: TRBV30; clone_size: -; j_call: TRBJ1-5; d_call: -; cdr3_aa: CAWSVQGAVNSNQPQHF; cdr3_nt: TGTGCCTGGAGTGTTCAAGGGGCAGTCAATAGCAATCAGCCCCAGCATTTT
v_call: TRBV4-3; clone_size: -; j_call: TRBJ2-3; d_call: -; cdr3_aa: CASSQGVLGSGDTQYF; cdr3_nt: TGCGCCAGCAGCCAAGGAGTTCTCGGGTCAGGGGATACGCAGTATTTT
v_call: TRBV7-6; clone_size: -; j_call: TRBJ2-5; d_call: TRBD2; cdr3_aa: CASSLDRGGEETQYF; cdr3_nt: TGTGCCAGCAGCTTAGATCGCGGGGGGGAAGAGACCCAGTACTTC
v_call: TRBV9; clone_size: -; j_call: TRBJ1-4; d_call: TRBD1; cdr3_aa: CASSRTGANEKLFF; cdr3_nt: TGTGCCAGCTCCCGGACAGGGGCTAATGAAAAACTGTTTTTT
v_call: TRBV6-7; clone_size: -; j_call: TRBJ1-5; d_call: -; cdr3_aa: CASSYFADRLNQPQHF; cdr3_nt: TGTGCCAGCAGTTACTTCGCCGACAGGCTCAATCAGCCCCAGCATTTT
v_call: TRBV24-1; clone_size: -; j_call: TRBJ1-5; d_call: -; cdr3_aa: CATSGPSGQPQHF; cdr3_nt: TGTGCCACCAGTGGCCCTAGCGGGCAGCCCCAGCATTTT
v_call: TRBV7-9; clone_size: -; j_call: TRBJ1-6; d_call: TRBD1; cdr3_aa: CASSPTGIVSPLHF; cdr3_nt: TGTGCCAGCAGCCCGACAGGGATAGTTTCACCCCTCCACTTT
v_call: TRBV9; clone_size: -; j_call: TRBJ2-5; d_call: -; cdr3_aa: CASTFSGRGKETQYF; cdr3_nt: TGTGCCAGCACCTTCTCGGGCAGGGGTAAAGAGACCCAGTACTTC
v_call: TRBV11-2; clone_size: -; j_call: TRBJ2-1; d_call: TRBD1; cdr3_aa: CASSSVKGQGAHEQFF; cdr3_nt: TGTGCCAGCAGCTCAGTAAAGGGACAGGGGGCCCATGAGCAGTTCTTC
v_call: TRBV11-2; clone_size: -; j_call: TRBJ1-1; d_call: -; cdr3_aa: CASSHGQIEAFF; cdr3_nt: TGTGCCAGCAGCCACGGACAGATTGAAGCTTTCTTT
v_call: TRBV5-6; clone_size: once; j_call: TRBJ2-6; d_call: -; cdr3_aa: CASTVDSRAGANVLTF; cdr3_nt: TGTGCCAGCACGGTGGACAGTCGGGCTGGGGCCAACGTCCTGACTTTC